Listed here is a single T cell receptor (beta chain). Its cognate antigen is unknown. This sample stems from a study of blood T cells in healthy people across ages. Study outcomes and limitations: It was found that TCR beta diversity correlated strongly with the percentage of naive T cells. Comparison with aged donors showed that long-lived donors had more naive CD4+ cells and higher diversity. A roughly linear fall in TCR beta diversity per million T cells was seen with increasing age.

A J-beta primer mix and a sample-barcoded 5' primer were used in a second PCR of roughly 7 to 12 cycles. Every cDNA was tagged by a template-switch adaptor with 12 random nucleotides. TCRdb redid the calling of the 5' RACE reads with MiXCR, one entry per CDR3 protein. The sample records 980,000 or so distinct CDR3 sequences, roughly 50% being singletons. CDR3 length: 15 amino acids. Germline CDR1 is LGHNA and CDR2 is YSLEER. The TCR comes from a man aged 25-45 years in good health. The V call is TRBV4-3, the J call TRBJ2-4, with D perhaps assigned TRBD1 or TRBD2 (5 bases each). The DNA matches TRBJ2-7 better at its end, which makes the J call doubtful. Sequenced input: blood. CDR3 DNA sequence: TGCGCCAGCAGCCCGGAAAATGGGGGAATCAACGAGCAGTACTTC. Amino acids: CASSPENGGINEQYF.